This paragraph covers one T cell receptor (beta chain) sequence. Using immunoSEQ multiplex PCR, the repertoire was profiled, and TCRdb retains in-frame clones only, with some absent. The data hold a few hundred thousand clones, with roughly 85% observed a single time. This sample stems from a study of blood T cell repertoires in COVID-19. On the study more broadly: Sources were T cells, B-cell-depleted T cells, or PBMCs; the material itself was cDNA or gDNA.

Living in about two dozen US areas, the participants were between roughly 18 and 90 years of age. Recovery among Cohort 3 donors was established by two negative PCRs, clearance, or symptom resolution. From germline, CDR1 is SGHKS and CDR2 YYEKEE (reference sequence). V was pared by 2 bases and J by 8 bases, with 10 bases between. This CDR3 has 12 residues. The J gene is TRBJ1-2, the V gene TRBV5-5, with D possibly matching TRBD1 (5 bases). The specimen was PBMCs or T cells enriched from blood (not recorded which). The sequence was obtained from a man aged 30 to 39 who had recovered from COVID-19. CDR3 nucleotide sequence: TGTGCCAGCAGCTTAGATTGGGGCGGCTACACCTTC. As protein: CASSLDWGGYTF.